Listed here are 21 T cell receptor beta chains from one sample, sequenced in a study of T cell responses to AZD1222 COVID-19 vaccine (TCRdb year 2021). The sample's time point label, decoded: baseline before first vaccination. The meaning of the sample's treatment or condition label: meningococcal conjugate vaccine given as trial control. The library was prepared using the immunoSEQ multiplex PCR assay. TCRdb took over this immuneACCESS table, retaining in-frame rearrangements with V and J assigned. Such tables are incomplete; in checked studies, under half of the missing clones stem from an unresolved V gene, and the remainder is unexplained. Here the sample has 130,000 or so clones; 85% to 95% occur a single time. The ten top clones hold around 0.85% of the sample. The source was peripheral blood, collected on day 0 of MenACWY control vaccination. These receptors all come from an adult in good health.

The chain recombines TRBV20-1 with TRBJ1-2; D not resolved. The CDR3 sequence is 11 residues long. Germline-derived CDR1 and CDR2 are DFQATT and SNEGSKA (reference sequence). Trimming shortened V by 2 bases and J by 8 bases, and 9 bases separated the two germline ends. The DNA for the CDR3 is TGCAGTGCTAGATCTCGTCGGGGCTACACCTTC. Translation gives CSARSRRGYTF.

CDR3: CASSPGLAAYNEQFF. The CDR3 coding sequence is TGTGCCAGCAGCCCGGGACTAGCGGCCTACAATGAGCAGTTCTTC. The chain couples TRBV14 to TRBJ2-1, with 11 bases that match TRBD2. Trimming at V came to 4 bases and at J to 2 bases, leaving 1 base not matched to a gene. The length of the CDR3 is 15 residues. CDR1 is SGHDN and CDR2 is FVKESK in the germline V gene. Combining the CDR3 with reference TRBV14 and TRBJ2-1 gives the whole variable domain EAGVTQFPSHSVIEKGQTVTLRCDPISGHDNLYWYRRVMGKEIKFLLHFVKESKQDESGMPNNRFLAERTGGTYSTLKVQPAELEDSGVYFCASSPGLAAYNEQFFGPGTRLTVL.

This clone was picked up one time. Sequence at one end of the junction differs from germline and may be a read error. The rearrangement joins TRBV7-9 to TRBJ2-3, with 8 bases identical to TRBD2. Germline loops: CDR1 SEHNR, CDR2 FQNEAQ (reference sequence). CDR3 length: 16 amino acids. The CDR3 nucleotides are TGTGCCAGCAGCTTGGTCTTAGCGGGATCGGCAGATGCGCAGTATTTT. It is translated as CASSLVLAGSADAQYF.

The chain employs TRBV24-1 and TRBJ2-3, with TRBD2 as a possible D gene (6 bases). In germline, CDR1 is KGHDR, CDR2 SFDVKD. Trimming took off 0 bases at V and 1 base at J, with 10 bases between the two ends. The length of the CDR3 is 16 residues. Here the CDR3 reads CATSDLGGEGTDTQYF. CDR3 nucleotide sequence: TGTGCCACCAGTGATTTGGGAGGGGAGGGCACAGATACGCAGTATTTT.

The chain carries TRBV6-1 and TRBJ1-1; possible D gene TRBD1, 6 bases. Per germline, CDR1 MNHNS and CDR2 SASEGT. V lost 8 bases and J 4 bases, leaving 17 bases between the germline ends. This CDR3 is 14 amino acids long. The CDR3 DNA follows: TGTGCCAGCTCCCCGTTCAGGGGTCCCACTGAAGCTTTCTTT. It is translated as CASSPFRGPTEAFF.

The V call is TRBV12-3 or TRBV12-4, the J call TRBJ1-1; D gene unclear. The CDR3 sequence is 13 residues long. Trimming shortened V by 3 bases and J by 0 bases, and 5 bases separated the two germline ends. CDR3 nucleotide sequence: TGTGCCAGCAGTTTCAAAGTGAACACTGAAGCTTTCTTT. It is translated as CASSFKVNTEAFF.

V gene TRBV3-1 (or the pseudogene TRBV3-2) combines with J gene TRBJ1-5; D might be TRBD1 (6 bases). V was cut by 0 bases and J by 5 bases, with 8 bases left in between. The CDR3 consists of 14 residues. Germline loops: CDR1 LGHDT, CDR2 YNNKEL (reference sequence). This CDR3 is CASSQDRGHQPQHF. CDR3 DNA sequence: TGTGCCAGCAGCCAAGACAGGGGCCATCAGCCCCAGCATTTT.

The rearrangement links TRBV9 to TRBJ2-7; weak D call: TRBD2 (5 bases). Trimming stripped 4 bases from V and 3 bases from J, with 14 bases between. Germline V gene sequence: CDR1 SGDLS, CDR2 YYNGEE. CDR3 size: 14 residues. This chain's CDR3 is CASSSEGRNYEQYF. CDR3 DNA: TGTGCCAGCAGCTCAGAGGGCCGTAACTACGAGCAGTACTTC.

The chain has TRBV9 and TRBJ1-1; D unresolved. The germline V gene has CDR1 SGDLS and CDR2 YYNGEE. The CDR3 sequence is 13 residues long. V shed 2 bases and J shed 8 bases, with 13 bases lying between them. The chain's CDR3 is CASSVTGSGEAFF. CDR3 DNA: TGTGCCAGCAGCGTTACGGGCTCGGGAGAAGCTTTCTTT.

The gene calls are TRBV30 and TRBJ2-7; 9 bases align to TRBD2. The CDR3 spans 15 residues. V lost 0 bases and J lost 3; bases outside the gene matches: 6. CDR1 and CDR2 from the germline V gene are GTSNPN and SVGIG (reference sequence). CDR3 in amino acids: CAWSVGLAGNYEQYF. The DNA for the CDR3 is TGTGCCTGGAGTGTAGGGCTAGCGGGGAACTACGAGCAGTACTTC.

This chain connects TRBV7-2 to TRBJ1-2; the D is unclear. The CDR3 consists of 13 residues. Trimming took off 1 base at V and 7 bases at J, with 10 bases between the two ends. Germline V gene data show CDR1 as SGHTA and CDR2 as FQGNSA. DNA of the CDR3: TGTGCCAGCAGCTTAGGTTCCAGGTCTGGCTACACCTTC. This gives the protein CASSLGSRSGYTF.

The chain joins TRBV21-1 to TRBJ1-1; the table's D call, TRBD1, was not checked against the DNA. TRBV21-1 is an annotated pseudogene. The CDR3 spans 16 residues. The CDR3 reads CASSKGKGTGVTEAFF. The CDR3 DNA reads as TGTGCCAGCAGCAAAGGGAAAGGGACAGGGGTCACTGAAGCTTTCTTT.

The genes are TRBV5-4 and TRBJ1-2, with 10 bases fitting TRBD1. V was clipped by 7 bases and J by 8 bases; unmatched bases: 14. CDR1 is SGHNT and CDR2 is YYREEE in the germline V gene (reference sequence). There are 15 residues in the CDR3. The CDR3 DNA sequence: TGTGCCAGCCGCCGTCCCGGGACAGGGGAGGGCGGCTACACCTTC. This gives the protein CASRRPGTGEGGYTF. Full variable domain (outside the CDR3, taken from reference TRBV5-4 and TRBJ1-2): ETGVTQSPTHLIKTRGQQVTLRCSSQSGHNTVSWYQQALGQGPQFIFQYYREEENGRGNFPPRFSGLQFPNYSSELNVNALELDDSALYLCASRRPGTGEGGYTFGSGTRLTVV.

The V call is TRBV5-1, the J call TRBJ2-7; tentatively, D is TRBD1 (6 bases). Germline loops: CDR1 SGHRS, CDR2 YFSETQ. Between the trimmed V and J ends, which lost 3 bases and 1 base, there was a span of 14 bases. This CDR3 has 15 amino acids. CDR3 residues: CASSSQGSPSYEQYF. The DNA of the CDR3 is TGCGCCAGCAGCTCACAGGGATCCCCATCCTACGAGCAGTACTTC.

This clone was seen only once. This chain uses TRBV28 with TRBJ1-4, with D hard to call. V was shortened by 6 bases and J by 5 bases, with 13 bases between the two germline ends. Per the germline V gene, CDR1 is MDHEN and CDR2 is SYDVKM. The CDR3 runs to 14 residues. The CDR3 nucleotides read TGTGCCAGCAGCATTACTCATACCAATGAAAAACTGTTTTTT. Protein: CASSITHTNEKLFF.

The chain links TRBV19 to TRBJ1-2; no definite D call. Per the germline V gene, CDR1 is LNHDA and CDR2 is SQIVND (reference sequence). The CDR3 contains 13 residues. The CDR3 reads CASLGQFNYGYTF. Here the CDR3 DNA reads TGTGCTTCGCTCGGCCAGTTTAACTATGGCTACACCTTC.

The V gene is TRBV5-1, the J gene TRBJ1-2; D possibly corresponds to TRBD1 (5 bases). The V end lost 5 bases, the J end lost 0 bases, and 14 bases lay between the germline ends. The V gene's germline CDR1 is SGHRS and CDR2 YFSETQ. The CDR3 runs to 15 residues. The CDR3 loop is CASRPDSRSNYGYTF. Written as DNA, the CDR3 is TGCGCCAGCAGACCTGACAGCCGGTCTAACTATGGCTACACCTTC. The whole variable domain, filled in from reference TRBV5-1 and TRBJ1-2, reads KAGVTQTPRYLIKTRGQQVTLSCSPISGHRSVSWYQQTPGQGLQFLFEYFSETQRNKGNFPGRFSGRQFSNSRSEMNVSTLELGDSALYLCASRPDSRSNYGYTFGSGTRLTVV.

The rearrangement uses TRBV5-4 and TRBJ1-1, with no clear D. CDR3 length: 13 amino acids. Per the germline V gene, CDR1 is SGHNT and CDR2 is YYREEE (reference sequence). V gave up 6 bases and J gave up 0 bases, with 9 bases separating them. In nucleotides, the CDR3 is TGTGCCAGCACCTCCAATATGAACACTGAAGCTTTCTTT. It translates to CASTSNMNTEAFF.

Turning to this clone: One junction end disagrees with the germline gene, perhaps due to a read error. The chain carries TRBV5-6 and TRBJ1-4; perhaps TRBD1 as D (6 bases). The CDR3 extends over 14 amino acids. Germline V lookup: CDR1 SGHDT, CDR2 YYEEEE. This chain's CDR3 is CASRLAGAGEKLFF. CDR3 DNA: TGTGCCAGCAGATTGGCGGGGGCTGGTGAAAAACTGTTTTTT. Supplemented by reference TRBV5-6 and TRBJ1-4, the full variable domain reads DAGVTQSPTHLIKTRGQQVTLRCSPKSGHDTVSWYQQALGQGPQFIFQYYEEEERQRGNFPDRFSGHQFPNYSSELNVNALLLGDSALYLCASRLAGAGEKLFFGSGTQLSVL.

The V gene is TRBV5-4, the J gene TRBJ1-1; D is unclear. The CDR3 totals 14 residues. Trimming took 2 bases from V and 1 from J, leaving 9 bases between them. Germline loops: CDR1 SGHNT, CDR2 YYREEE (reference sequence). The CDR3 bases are TGTGCCAGCAGCTTCGACCTGGGGAACACTGAAGCTTTCTTT. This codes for CASSFDLGNTEAFF.

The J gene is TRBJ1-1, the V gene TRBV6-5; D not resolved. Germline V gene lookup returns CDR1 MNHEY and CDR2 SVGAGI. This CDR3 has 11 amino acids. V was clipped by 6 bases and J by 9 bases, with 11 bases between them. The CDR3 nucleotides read TGTGCCAGCAGGGAGCGAAGGAAAGCTTTCTTT. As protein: CASRERRKAFF.